The next 17 T cell receptor beta chains were all read from a single sample in a study of T cell repertoires in cytomegalovirus infection. MiXCR was run by TCRdb on the reads, yielding one entry per CDR3 protein. The sample shows a few hundred thousand distinct CDR3 sequences, 9% to 9.5% of them seen only once. What was sequenced was PBMCs. The source is a human donor in good health (CMV status not recorded). Some clones in this sample may be carry-over from other donors' samples.

This clonotype was recorded many times. The genes are TRBV7-9 and TRBJ2-7; D not resolved. The germline V gene has CDR1 SEHNR and CDR2 FQNEAQ (reference sequence). V was cut by 4 bases and J by 6 bases, with 10 bases left in between. The length of the CDR3 is 12 residues. The CDR3 spells CASSSQVSEQYF. CDR3 DNA: TGTGCCAGCAGCTCCCAGGTTTCCGAGCAGTACTTC.

V is TRBV28 and J is TRBJ1-5; 12 bases are shared with TRBD1. Looked up from germline, CDR1 is MDHEN and CDR2 is SYDVKM. V shed 5 bases and J 1 base; nucleotides not matched to a gene: 12. This CDR3 is 19 amino acids long. In nucleotides, the CDR3 is TGTGCCAGCAGTGCGTACCGGGACAGGGGGCGAGTAAGCAATCAGCCCCAGCATTTT. This gives the protein CASSAYRDRGRVSNQPQHF.

In its sample, this clonotype was seen once. Germline is not matched at one junction end, which may reflect a read error. The rearrangement links TRBV6-1 to TRBJ1-6, with TRBD1 as a possible D gene (5 bases). This CDR3 region has 12 residues. Germline CDR1 MNHNS, CDR2 SASEGT. CDR3 DNA sequence: TGTGCCCGCAGGGCCGAGAATTCACACCTCCACTTT. Amino acid sequence: CARRAENSHLHF.

This clonotype was seen more than once but under ten times. The CDR3 loop is CASSLARQEGETQYF. The CDR3 DNA sequence: TGTGCCAGCAGCTTAGCGCGACAGGAGGGAGAGACCCAGTACTTC. This chain uses TRBV7-9 with TRBJ2-5, with D possibly called TRBD1 or TRBD2 (6 bases each). Germline V lookup: CDR1 SEHNR, CDR2 FQNEAQ (reference sequence). This CDR3 region has 15 residues. Trimming shortened V by 0 bases and J by 4 bases, and 12 bases separated the two germline ends.

This chain connects TRBV12-3 or TRBV12-4 to TRBJ2-1, with 10 bases lining up with TRBD2. The CDR3 totals 15 residues. The junction had 8 bases not matched to a gene; V was cut back by 6 bases and J by 6 bases. The DNA of the CDR3 is TGTGCCAGCAGCCGAGCGGGGGGGCCAATCAATGAGCAGTTCTTC. This codes for CASSRAGGPINEQFF.

This clonotype was found a few times. The chain links TRBV29-1 to TRBJ2-3, with 9 bases aligning to TRBD2. CDR3 size: 12 residues. CDR1 is SQVTM, CDR2 ANQGSEA, per germline. V was clipped by 7 bases and J by 5 bases; unmatched bases: 4. The CDR3 protein is CSGGLARDTQYF. DNA of the CDR3: TGCAGCGGGGGACTAGCTAGAGATACGCAGTATTTT.

The genes are TRBV28 and TRBJ2-2; TRBD2 matches 7 bases. This CDR3 has 14 amino acids. The V gene end was trimmed by 2 bases and the J gene end by 6 bases; junction bases not matched to a gene: 3. CDR1 and CDR2 from the germline V gene are MDHEN and SYDVKM. The CDR3 DNA reads TGTGCCAGCAGTTTAGGCGGGAGCGCCGGGGAGCTGTTTTTT. Protein: CASSLGGSAGELFF.

This clonotype was detected a few times. The CDR3 spells CASSQGIGTSGGPLQYF. CDR3 nucleotide sequence: TGCGCCAGCAGCCAAGGGATCGGGACTAGCGGGGGACCTCTTCAGTACTTC. The V and J genes are TRBV4-1 and TRBJ2-4; 14 nucleotides line up with TRBD2. Germline V gene lookup returns CDR1 MGHRA and CDR2 YSYEKL. Germline trimming cut 1 base from V and 11 bases from J; bases unmatched to any gene: 10. The CDR3 runs to 17 residues.

In its sample, this clonotype was seen many times. J is TRBJ2-5 and V is TRBV7-2; 10 nucleotides line up with TRBD2. Germline V gene lookup returns CDR1 SGHTA and CDR2 FQGNSA. This CDR3 has 17 residues. With 3 bases clipped from V and 5 bases from J, the junction kept 12 bases outside the gene matches. CDR3 nucleotides: TGTGCCAGCAGCTTGCAGCGGGGGGGCAATTCGAGGGAGACCCAGTACTTC. Its protein is CASSLQRGGNSRETQYF.

This sequence joins TRBV6-5 and TRBJ1-5; D unclear. Trimming cost V 6 bases and J 3 bases, with 18 bases left between them. Per germline, CDR1 MNHEY and CDR2 SVGAGI. CDR3 size: 16 residues. CDR3 protein: CASRSLGLNFNQPQHF. CDR3 coding DNA: TGTGCCAGCAGAAGCCTAGGACTTAACTTCAATCAGCCCCAGCATTTT.

The CDR3 DNA follows: TGTGCCAGCAGCTTAAATGGGCTAGCGGGAGTAGAGACCCAGTACTTC. Translating it yields CASSLNGLAGVETQYF. The V call is TRBV7-3, the J call TRBJ2-5; 10 bases align to TRBD2. V was pared by 1 base and J by 4 bases, with 6 bases of the junction left unmatched. CDR3 length equals 16 residues. CDR1 and CDR2 (germline): SGHTA, FQGTGA. Supplemented by reference TRBV7-3 and TRBJ2-5, the full variable domain reads GAGVSQTPSNKVTEKGKYVELRCDPISGHTALYWYRQSLGQGPEFLIYFQGTGAADDSGLPNDRFFAVRPEGSVSTLKIQRTERGDSAVYLCASSLNGLAGVETQYFGPGTRLLVL.

The J gene is TRBJ2-1, the V gene TRBV6-2 or TRBV6-3, with 9 bases lining up with TRBD2. Germline CDR1 is MNHEY and CDR2 is SVGEGT. Trimming at V came to 4 bases and at J to 7 bases, leaving 8 bases not matched to a gene. The CDR3 spans 15 residues. The CDR3 protein is CASSSSGIWGNEQFF. Written as DNA, the CDR3 is TGTGCCAGCAGTTCTAGCGGGATATGGGGGAATGAGCAGTTCTTC.

There are many counts of this clonotype. This rearrangement joins TRBV5-1 to TRBJ1-2, with D possibly TRBD1 on 6 matching bases. The V gene's germline CDR1 is SGHRS and CDR2 YFSETQ. Trimming removed 4 bases at V and 2 bases at J, with 9 bases between. The CDR3 covers 13 residues. The CDR3 reads CASSVDSNYGYTF. As DNA, the CDR3 is TGCGCCAGCAGCGTGGACAGCAACTATGGCTACACCTTC.

In this sample, this clonotype turned up a few times. The chain combines TRBV27 with TRBJ1-6; TRBD1 is a possible D gene (5 bases). Germline V lookup: CDR1 MNHEY, CDR2 SMNVEV (reference sequence). The V end was cut by 0 bases, the J end by 6 bases, with 12 bases between. The CDR3 totals 16 residues. The CDR3 nucleotides read TGTGCCAGCAGTTTATCGACGGGAAGGGGTAATTCACCCCTCCACTTT. This translates into CASSLSTGRGNSPLHF.

At least ten counts were recorded for this clonotype. This rearrangement joins TRBV20-1 to TRBJ2-7; 8 bases are a match to TRBD2. The CDR3 has 14 residues. Trimming at V came to 6 bases and at J to 6 bases, leaving 13 bases not matched to a gene. Germline CDR1 is DFQATT and CDR2 is SNEGSKA (reference sequence). CDR3 in DNA: TGCAGTGCGTGGAGCGGGAGAGAAAGGAGCGAGCAGTACTTC. It codes for CSAWSGRERSEQYF.

The CDR3 sequence is CASSERQGTLRSYNSPLHF. The CDR3 nucleotides read TGTGCCAGCAGTGAAAGACAGGGGACCCTTCGCTCCTATAATTCACCCCTCCACTTT. The chain has TRBV6-1 and TRBJ1-6, with 8 bases matching TRBD1. Per germline, CDR1 MNHNS and CDR2 SASEGT. J lost 0 bases, V lost 2 bases, and 9 bases had no gene match. The CDR3 loop spans 19 amino acids.

This clonotype was seen ten or more times. This rearrangement joins TRBV7-2 to TRBJ1-6; D may be TRBD1 (5 bases). Trimming cost V 3 bases and J 7 bases, with 10 bases left between them. Germline V gene lookup returns CDR1 SGHTA and CDR2 FQGNSA. This CDR3 has 14 amino acids. The CDR3 loop is CASSLGVTNSPLHF. In nucleotides, the CDR3 is TGTGCCAGCAGCTTGGGGGTGACCAATTCACCCCTCCACTTT. The entire variable domain, with the rest obtained from reference TRBV7-2 and TRBJ1-6, is as follows: GAGVSQSPSNKVTEKGKDVELRCDPISGHTALYWYRQSLGQGLEFLIYFQGNSAPDKSGLPSDRFSAERTGGSVSTLTIQRTQQEDSAVYLCASSLGVTNSPLHFGNGTRLTVT.